These T cell receptor beta chains were read from a single sample in a study of OX40 agonist ivuxolimab in advanced cancers. Sequencing used immunoSEQ multiplex PCR; TCRdb keeps in-frame clones, though not all of them. There are approximately 90,000 clones in the sample; 91% occur only once, and around 1.5% lies in the top ten. The sample in question was CD4+ or CD8+ T cells sorted from blood, obtained in a trial of the OX40 agonist ivuxolimab. The origin of the receptors is an adult with an advanced solid tumor such as melanoma, head and neck, liver or kidney cancer. Both conserved end residues are part of each CDR3. The D gene is left open where the match is weak. Some rows have no size entry. The others give once, few or many, or a class for an expanded clone.

abundance	v_gene	d_gene	j_gene	CDR3aa	CDR3nt
.	TRBV5-1	TRBD1	TRBJ2-7	CASSKGQGAYEQYF	TGCGCCAGCAGCAAGGGACAGGGTGCGTACGAGCAGTACTTC
few	TRBV6-1	.	TRBJ2-7	CASSEGRTVRSSYEQYF	TGTGCCAGCAGTGAAGGCAGGACAGTTAGGAGCTCCTACGAGCAGTACTTC
.	TRBV7-9	TRBD1	TRBJ2-7	CASSPRQGSYEQYF	TGTGCCAGCAGCCCAAGACAGGGGTCGTACGAGCAGTACTTC
.	TRBV7-9	.	TRBJ2-1	CASSLKRGASSYNEQFF	TGTGCCAGCAGCTTAAAGAGGGGGGCGAGCTCCTACAATGAGCAGTTCTTC
few	TRBV9	.	TRBJ2-5	CASSPGQGMGETQYF	TGTGCCAGCAGCCCGGGGCAGGGGATGGGGGAGACCCAGTACTTC
few	TRBV7-6	.	TRBJ2-7	CASSLAVDYEQYF	TGTGCCAGCAGCTTAGCAGTCGACTACGAGCAGTACTTC
.	TRBV7-8	.	TRBJ2-2	CASSSKKNTGELFF	TGTGCCAGCAGCTCGAAGAAGAACACCGGGGAGCTGTTTTTT
.	TRBV28	.	TRBJ1-4	CASSLTNRVEKLFF	TGTGCCAGCAGTTTAACAAACAGGGTCGAAAAACTGTTTTTT
.	TRBV5-4	TRBD2	TRBJ2-1	CASSLAVGRGTSYNEQFF	TGTGCCAGCAGCTTGGCCGTGGGGCGGGGGACCTCCTACAATGAGCAGTTCTTC
.	TRBV28	.	TRBJ1-3	CASSLSEPGNTIYF	TGTGCCAGCAGTTTATCGGAGCCCGGAAACACCATATATTTT
.	TRBV29-1	.	TRBJ1-4	CSVTVTSTNEKLFF	TGCAGCGTGACAGTTACTTCAACTAATGAAAAACTGTTTTTT
once	TRBV19	TRBD1	TRBJ1-2	CASSPIQTGGGGYTF	TGTGCCAGTAGTCCGATACAGACAGGGGGCGGTGGCTACACCTTC
.	TRBV2	.	TRBJ2-7	CASKPSPVGEQYF	TGTGCCAGCAAACCTTCCCCAGTAGGCGAGCAGTACTTC
.	TRBV29-1	.	TRBJ2-1	CSVVDQVQRHGSYNEQFF	TGCAGCGTTGTAGATCAGGTCCAGCGTCATGGCTCCTACAATGAGCAGTTCTTC
few	TRBV5-1	.	TRBJ1-4	CASSAGSYDPNEKLFF	TGCGCCAGCAGTGCCGGGTCGTACGACCCTAATGAAAAACTGTTTTTT
.	TRBV5-4	TRBD2	TRBJ2-2	CASSPPPSGNTGELFF	TGTGCCAGCAGCCCGCCGCCTAGCGGAAACACCGGGGAGCTGTTTTTT
.	TRBV4-2	.	TRBJ1-1	CASSQTDMNTEAFF	TGTGCCAGCAGCCAGACAGACATGAACACTGAAGCTTTCTTT
.	TRBV6-5	.	TRBJ1-5	CASSNKNQPQHF	TGTGCCAGCAGCAACAAGAATCAGCCCCAGCATTTT
once	TRBV2	TRBD1	TRBJ1-6	CASRGDSPYSPLHF	TGTGCCAGCAGAGGGGACAGCCCTTATTCACCCCTCCACTTT
.	TRBV28	TRBD1	TRBJ1-3	CASRPRTGLGGNTIYF	TGTGCCAGCAGACCAAGGACAGGGCTCGGCGGAAACACCATATATTTT
.	TRBV9	.	TRBJ1-5	CASSVEGYSNQPQHF	TGTGCCAGCAGCGTAGAGGGCTATAGCAATCAGCCCCAGCATTTT
.	TRBV30	.	TRBJ2-3	CAWSASGTVTDTQYF	TGTGCCTGGAGCGCCTCCGGGACGGTCACAGATACGCAGTATTTT